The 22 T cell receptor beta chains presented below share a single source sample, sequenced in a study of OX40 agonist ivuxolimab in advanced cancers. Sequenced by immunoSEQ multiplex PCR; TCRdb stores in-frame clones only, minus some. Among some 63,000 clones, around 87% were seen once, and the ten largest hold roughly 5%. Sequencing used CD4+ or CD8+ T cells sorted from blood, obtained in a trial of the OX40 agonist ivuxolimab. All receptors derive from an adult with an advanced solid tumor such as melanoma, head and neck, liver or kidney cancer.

CDR3 protein: CASSVDSGGAAKNIQYF. The CDR3 coding sequence is TGTGCCAGCAGCGTAGACTCAGGGGGCGCAGCCAAAAACATTCAGTACTTC. The rearrangement links TRBV9 to TRBJ2-4, with 8 nucleotides matching TRBD1. V lost 0 bases and J lost 0; bases outside the gene matches: 5. The length of the CDR3 is 17 residues. Germline V CDR1 and CDR2: SGDLS, YYNGEE.

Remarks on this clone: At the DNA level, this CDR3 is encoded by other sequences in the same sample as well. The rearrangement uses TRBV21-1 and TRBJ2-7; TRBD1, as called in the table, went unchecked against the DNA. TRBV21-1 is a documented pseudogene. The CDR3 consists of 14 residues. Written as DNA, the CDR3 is TGTGCCAGCAGCGCAACAGGGAGCTCCTACGAGCAGTACTTC. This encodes CASSATGSSYEQYF.

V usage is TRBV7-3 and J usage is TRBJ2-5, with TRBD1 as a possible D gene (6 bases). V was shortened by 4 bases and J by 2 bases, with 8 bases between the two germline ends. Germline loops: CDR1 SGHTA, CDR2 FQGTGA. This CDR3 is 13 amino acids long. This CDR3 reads CASSYQGQETQYF. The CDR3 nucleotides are TGTGCCAGCAGCTACCAGGGGCAAGAGACCCAGTACTTC.

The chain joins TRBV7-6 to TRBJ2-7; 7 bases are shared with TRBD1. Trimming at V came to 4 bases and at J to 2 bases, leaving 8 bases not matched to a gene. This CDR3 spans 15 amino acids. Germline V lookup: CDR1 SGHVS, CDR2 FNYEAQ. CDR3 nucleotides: TGTGCCAGCAGCTCCACCGGGACAGTAACCTACGAGCAGTACTTC. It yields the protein CASSSTGTVTYEQYF.

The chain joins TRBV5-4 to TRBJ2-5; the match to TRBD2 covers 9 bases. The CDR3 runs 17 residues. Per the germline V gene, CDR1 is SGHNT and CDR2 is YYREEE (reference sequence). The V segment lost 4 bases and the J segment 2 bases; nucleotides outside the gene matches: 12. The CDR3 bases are TGTGCCAGCAGCCCTTTCGGGGCGGGAGGGATTCAAGAGACCCAGTACTTC. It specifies CASSPFGAGGIQETQYF.

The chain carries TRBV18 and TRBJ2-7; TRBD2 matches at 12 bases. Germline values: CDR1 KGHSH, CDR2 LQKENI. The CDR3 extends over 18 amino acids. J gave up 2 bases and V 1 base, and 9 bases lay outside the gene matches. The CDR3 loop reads CASSPREPTSGSTYEQYF. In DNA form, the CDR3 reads TGTGCCAGCTCACCACGGGAACCGACTAGCGGGAGCACCTACGAGCAGTACTTC.

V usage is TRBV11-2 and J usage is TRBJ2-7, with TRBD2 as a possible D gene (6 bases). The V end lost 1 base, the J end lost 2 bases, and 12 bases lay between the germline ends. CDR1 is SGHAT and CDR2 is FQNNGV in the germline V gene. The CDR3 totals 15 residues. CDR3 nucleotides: TGTGCCAGCAGCTTAGTGGCCGGGACTCCCTACGAGCAGTACTTC. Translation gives CASSLVAGTPYEQYF.

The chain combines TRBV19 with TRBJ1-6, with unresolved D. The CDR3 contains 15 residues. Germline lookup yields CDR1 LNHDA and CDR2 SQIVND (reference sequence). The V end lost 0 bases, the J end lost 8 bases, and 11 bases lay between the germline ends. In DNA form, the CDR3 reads TGTGCCAGTAGTATAGAAGGGAAGCTTTATTCACCCCTCCACTTT. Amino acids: CASSIEGKLYSPLHF.

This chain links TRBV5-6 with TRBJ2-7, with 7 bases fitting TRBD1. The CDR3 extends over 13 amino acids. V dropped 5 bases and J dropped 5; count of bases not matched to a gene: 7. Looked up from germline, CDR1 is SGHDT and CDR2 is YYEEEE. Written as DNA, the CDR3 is TGTGCCAGCAGGTCAACAGGGGTCCACGAGCAGTACTTC. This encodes CASRSTGVHEQYF.

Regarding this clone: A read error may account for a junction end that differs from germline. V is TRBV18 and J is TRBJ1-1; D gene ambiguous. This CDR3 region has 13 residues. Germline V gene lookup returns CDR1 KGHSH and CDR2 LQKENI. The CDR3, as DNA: TGTGCCAGCTCACCTCAGATGAACGCTGAAGCTTTCTTT. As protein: CASSPQMNAEAFF.

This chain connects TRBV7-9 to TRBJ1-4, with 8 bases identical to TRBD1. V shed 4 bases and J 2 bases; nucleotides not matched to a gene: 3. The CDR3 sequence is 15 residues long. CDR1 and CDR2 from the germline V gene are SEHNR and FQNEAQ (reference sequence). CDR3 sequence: CASSSQGGTNEKLFF. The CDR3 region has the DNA TGTGCCAGCAGCTCACAGGGGGGTACTAATGAAAAACTGTTTTTT.

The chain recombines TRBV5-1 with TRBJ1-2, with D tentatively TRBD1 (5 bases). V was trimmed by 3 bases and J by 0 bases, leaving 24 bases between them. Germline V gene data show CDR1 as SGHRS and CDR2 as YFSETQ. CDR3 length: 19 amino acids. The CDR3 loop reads CASSSRPKGRASTNYGYTF. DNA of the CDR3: TGCGCCAGCAGCTCAAGACCTAAGGGCAGGGCCTCAACTAACTATGGCTACACCTTC. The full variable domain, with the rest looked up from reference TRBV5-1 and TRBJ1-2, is KAGVTQTPRYLIKTRGQQVTLSCSPISGHRSVSWYQQTPGQGLQFLFEYFSETQRNKGNFPGRFSGRQFSNSRSEMNVSTLELGDSALYLCASSSRPKGRASTNYGYTFGSGTRLTVV.

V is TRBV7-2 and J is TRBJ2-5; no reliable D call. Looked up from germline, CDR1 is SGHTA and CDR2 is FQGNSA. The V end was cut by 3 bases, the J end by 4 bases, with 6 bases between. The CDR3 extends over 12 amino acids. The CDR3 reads CASSLALETQYF. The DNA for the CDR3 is TGTGCCAGCAGCTTGGCTTTAGAGACCCAGTACTTC.

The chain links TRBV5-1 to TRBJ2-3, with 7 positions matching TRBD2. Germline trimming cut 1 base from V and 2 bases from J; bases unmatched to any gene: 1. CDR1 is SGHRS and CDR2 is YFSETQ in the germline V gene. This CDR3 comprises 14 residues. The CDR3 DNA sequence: TGCGCCAGCAGCTTGACTAGCGCCACAGATACGCAGTATTTT. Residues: CASSLTSATDTQYF.

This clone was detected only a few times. DNA of the CDR3: TGTGCCAGCAGGAACACCGGGACTAGCGGCTACGAGCAGTACTTC. It yields the protein CASRNTGTSGYEQYF. This chain joins TRBV6-1 and TRBJ2-7, with 11 bases fitting TRBD2. V shed 6 bases and J 3 bases; nucleotides not matched to a gene: 7. Germline CDR1 and CDR2: MNHNS and SASEGT. CDR3 length: 15 amino acids.

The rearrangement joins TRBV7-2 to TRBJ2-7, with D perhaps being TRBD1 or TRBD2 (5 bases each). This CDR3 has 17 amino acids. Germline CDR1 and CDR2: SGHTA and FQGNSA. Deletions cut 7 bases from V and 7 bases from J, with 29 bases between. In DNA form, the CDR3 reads TGTGCCAGCATCAATTCCGGGGACCCCCGTCCTTTGGGGGAGCAGTACTTC. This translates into CASINSGDPRPLGEQYF.

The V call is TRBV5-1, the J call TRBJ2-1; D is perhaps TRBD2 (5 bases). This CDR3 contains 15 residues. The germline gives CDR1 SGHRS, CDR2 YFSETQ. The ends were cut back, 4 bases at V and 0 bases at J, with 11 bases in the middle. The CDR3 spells CASSLEVSSYNEQFF. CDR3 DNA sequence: TGCGCCAGCAGCCTGGAGGTAAGCTCCTACAATGAGCAGTTCTTC. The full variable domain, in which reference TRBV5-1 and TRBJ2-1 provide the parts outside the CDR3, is KAGVTQTPRYLIKTRGQQVTLSCSPISGHRSVSWYQQTPGQGLQFLFEYFSETQRNKGNFPGRFSGRQFSNSRSEMNVSTLELGDSALYLCASSLEVSSYNEQFFGPGTRLTVL.

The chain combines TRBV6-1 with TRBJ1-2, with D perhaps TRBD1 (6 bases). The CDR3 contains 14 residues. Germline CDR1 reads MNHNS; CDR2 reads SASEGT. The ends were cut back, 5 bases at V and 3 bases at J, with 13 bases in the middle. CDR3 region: CASSRQTGYYGYTF. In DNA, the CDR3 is TGTGCCAGCAGTCGCCAGACAGGTTACTATGGCTACACCTTC.

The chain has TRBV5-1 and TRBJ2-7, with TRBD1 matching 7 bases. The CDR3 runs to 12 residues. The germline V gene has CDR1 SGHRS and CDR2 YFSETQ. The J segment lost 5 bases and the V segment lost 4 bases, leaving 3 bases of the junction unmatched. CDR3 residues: CASSPDRDEQYF. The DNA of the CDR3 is TGCGCCAGCAGCCCAGACAGGGACGAGCAGTACTTC. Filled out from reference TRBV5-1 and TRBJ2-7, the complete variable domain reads KAGVTQTPRYLIKTRGQQVTLSCSPISGHRSVSWYQQTPGQGLQFLFEYFSETQRNKGNFPGRFSGRQFSNSRSEMNVSTLELGDSALYLCASSPDRDEQYFGPGTRLTVT.

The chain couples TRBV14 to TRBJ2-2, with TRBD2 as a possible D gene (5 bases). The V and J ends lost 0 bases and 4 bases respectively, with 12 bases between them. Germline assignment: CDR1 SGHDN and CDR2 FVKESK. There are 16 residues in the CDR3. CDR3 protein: CASSQELVAGTGELFF. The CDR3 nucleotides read TGTGCCAGCAGCCAAGAACTAGTCGCGGGCACCGGGGAGCTGTTTTTT.

The CDR3: CAWSPTYGYTF. The DNA for the CDR3 is TGTGCCTGGAGCCCAACCTATGGCTACACCTTC. The chain uses TRBV30 and TRBJ1-2; no clear D gene. Germline assignment: CDR1 GTSNPN and CDR2 SVGIG (reference sequence). The CDR3 is 11 residues long. V lost 3 bases to trimming and J lost 4 bases, with 6 bases between them. The full variable domain, with the rest looked up from reference TRBV30 and TRBJ1-2, is SQTIHQWPATLVQPVGSPLSLECTVEGTSNPNLYWYRQAAGRGLQLLFYSVGIGQISSEVPQNLSASRPQDRQFILSSKKLLLSDSGFYLCAWSPTYGYTFGSGTRLTVV.

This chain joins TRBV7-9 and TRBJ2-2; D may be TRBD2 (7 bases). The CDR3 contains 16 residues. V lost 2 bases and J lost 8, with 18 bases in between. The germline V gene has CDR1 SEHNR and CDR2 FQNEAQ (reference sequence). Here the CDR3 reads CASSLRGGPNLGELFF. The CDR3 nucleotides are TGTGCCAGCAGCTTACGCGGGGGCCCTAACCTAGGGGAGCTGTTTTTT.